The 21 T cell receptor beta chains presented below share a single source sample, sequenced in a study of T cell repertoires in cytomegalovirus infection. For these receptors, no antigen is known. One entry per CDR3 protein results from TCRdb running MiXCR on the reads. The table has 550,000 to 850,000 distinct CDR3 sequences, roughly 30% seen once; the top ten hold roughly 18%. This sample comprised cultured PBMCs, obtained from culture after CMV antigen stimulation. Source of these receptors: a human donor in good health (CMV status not recorded). Some clones in this sample may be carry-over from other donors' samples.

This chain connects TRBV20-1 to TRBJ1-1, with 8 bases aligning to TRBD1. The CDR3 is 12 residues long. CDR1 DFQATT and CDR2 SNEGSKA come from the germline V gene (reference sequence). The V gene end was trimmed by 5 bases and the J gene end by 4 bases; junction bases not matched to a gene: 3. CDR3 sequence reads: CSAPTGGTEAFF. The CDR3 DNA reads as TGCAGTGCTCCTACAGGGGGCACTGAAGCTTTCTTT.

There are many counts of this clonotype. The chain has TRBV7-2 and TRBJ1-2; D possibly corresponds to TRBD1 (5 bases). The CDR3 loop spans 14 amino acids. CDR1 is SGHTA, CDR2 FQGNSA, per germline. Trimming cost V 4 bases and J 4 bases, with 13 bases left between them. The CDR3 DNA reads TGTGCCAGCAGCTCACGGGACGGACTCTATGGCTACACCTTC. Its protein product is CASSSRDGLYGYTF.

The chain joins TRBV6-5 to TRBJ2-1; tentative D call: TRBD2 (5 bases). CDR3 length equals 14 residues. Germline values: CDR1 MNHEY, CDR2 SVGAGI. The V end lost 1 base, the J end lost 9 bases, and 13 bases lay between the germline ends. The CDR3 is CASSYLPSPPEQFF. DNA of the CDR3: TGTGCCAGCAGTTACTTGCCTAGCCCCCCTGAGCAGTTCTTC.

There are a few counts of this clonotype. V usage is TRBV11-2 and J usage is TRBJ2-3, with 10 bases fitting TRBD1. The CDR3 is 16 amino acids. The V gene end was trimmed by 0 bases and the J gene end by 4 bases; junction bases not matched to a gene: 4. Germline V gene lookup returns CDR1 SGHAT and CDR2 FQNNGV. The CDR3 is CASSLDRDRGSDTQYF. The CDR3 DNA follows: TGTGCCAGCAGCTTAGACCGGGACAGGGGATCAGATACGCAGTATTTT.

The rearrangement links TRBV15 to TRBJ2-1, with 10 bases that match TRBD1. J gave up 8 bases and V 2 bases, and 6 bases lay outside the gene matches. This CDR3 is built from 15 residues. Germline values: CDR1 LNHNV, CDR2 YYDKDF (reference sequence). The DNA for the CDR3 is TGTGCCACCAGCAGAACACGACAGGGGGCGGATGAGCAGTTCTTC. The encoded protein is CATSRTRQGADEQFF.

This clonotype showed up just a few times. This chain links TRBV5-1 with TRBJ1-1, with TRBD1 matching 11 bases. Trimming cost V 3 bases and J 7 bases; bases outside gene matches: 11. The germline V gene has CDR1 SGHRS and CDR2 YFSETQ. The CDR3 has 16 residues. The CDR3 protein is CASSWAGTGGENEAFF. The CDR3 coding sequence is TGCGCCAGCAGCTGGGCCGGGACAGGGGGGGAAAATGAAGCTTTCTTT.

Many counts were recorded for this clonotype. The chain links TRBV7-9 to TRBJ2-1; D is unclear. V dropped 6 bases and J dropped 4 bases, with 10 bases sitting between them. Germline assignment: CDR1 SEHNR and CDR2 FQNEAQ (reference sequence). The CDR3 has 13 residues. In DNA, the CDR3 is TGTGCCAGCAGAAAGGACGGATACAATGAGCAGTTCTTC. It specifies CASRKDGYNEQFF.

This chain links TRBV7-8 with TRBJ2-2, with D possibly TRBD2 on 5 matching bases. Deletions cut 6 bases from V and 13 bases from J, with 15 bases between. Germline V CDR1 and CDR2: SGHVS, FQNEAQ. CDR3 length equals 12 residues. Written as DNA, the CDR3 is TGTGCCAGCAGTAGGACTGGACGGGGGCTGTTTTTT. Amino acid sequence: CASSRTGRGLFF.

This clonotype came up a few times. The junction shows a germline mismatch at one end, possibly a read error. The rearrangement joins TRBV9 to TRBJ1-1, with 7 nucleotides matching TRBD1. Germline assignment: CDR1 SGDLS and CDR2 YYNGEE. This CDR3 has 10 residues. The CDR3 is CASSPRTGLF. CDR3 bases: TGTGCCAGCAGCCCGCGGACAGGTCTCTTT.

This clonotype was observed a few times. The chain links TRBV7-9 to TRBJ2-2; the match to TRBD1 covers 7 bases. Germline V gives CDR1 SEHNR, CDR2 FQNEAQ (reference sequence). The ends lost 1 base at V and 2 bases at J; junction bases unmatched: 1. The CDR3 is 15 residues long. The CDR3 DNA sequence: TGTGCCAGCAGCTTAGGGACAGGAAACACCGGGGAGCTGTTTTTT. Its translation: CASSLGTGNTGELFF.

V gene TRBV6-1 combines with J gene TRBJ1-1; a weak D match, TRBD1 (5 bases). Germline V CDR1 and CDR2: MNHNS, SASEGT. Deletions cut 2 bases from V and 3 bases from J, with 13 bases between. The CDR3 consists of 15 residues. The CDR3: CASSEKWGFDTEAFF. CDR3 in DNA: TGTGCCAGCAGTGAAAAGTGGGGGTTCGACACTGAAGCTTTCTTT.

V usage is TRBV11-2 and J usage is TRBJ2-5; 14 positions match TRBD2. The CDR3 sequence is 15 residues long. The germline gives CDR1 SGHAT, CDR2 FQNNGV. With V trimmed by 6 bases and J by 7 bases, 7 bases remained unmatched. CDR3 amino acids: CASRLGLAGVVTQYF. The DNA of the CDR3 is TGTGCCAGCAGACTGGGACTAGCGGGAGTCGTGACCCAGTACTTC.

The rearrangement joins TRBV6-5 to TRBJ2-7; D could derive from TRBD1 or TRBD2 (5 bases each). V gave up 4 bases and J gave up 7 bases, with 14 bases separating them. The CDR3 covers 13 residues. Germline CDR1 MNHEY, CDR2 SVGAGI. This CDR3 reads CASSWGTGMEQYF. The DNA for the CDR3 is TGTGCCAGCAGTTGGGGGACGGGGATGGAGCAGTACTTC.

Ten or more counts support this clonotype. This rearrangement joins TRBV7-2 to TRBJ1-1; D unresolved. V gave up 3 bases and J gave up 3 bases, with 8 bases separating them. CDR1 SGHTA and CDR2 FQGNSA come from the germline V gene. The CDR3 covers 13 residues. The CDR3 region has the DNA TGTGCCAGCAGCTTTCGTCAGGACACTGAAGCTTTCTTT. Its translation: CASSFRQDTEAFF.

This clonotype was picked up a small number of times. The chain uses TRBV29-1 and TRBJ2-7; a possible D gene is TRBD2 (5 bases). Germline-derived CDR1 and CDR2 are SQVTM and ANQGSEA. V was clipped by 6 bases and J by 6 bases, with 15 bases between them. The CDR3 is 12 amino acids. DNA of the CDR3: TGCAGCGTCTTAGACCCGAGGGTCGAGCAGTACTTC. This translates into CSVLDPRVEQYF.

This clonotype was seen only a few times. V gene TRBV7-2 combines with J gene TRBJ2-5, with D possibly TRBD2 on 6 matching bases. The CDR3 runs 14 residues. Trimming removed 4 bases from V and 1 base from J, with 10 bases in between. Germline CDR1 SGHTA, CDR2 FQGNSA. Written as DNA, the CDR3 is TGTGCCAGCAGCTGGGGACTCGGCCAAGAGACCCAGTACTTC. Translated: CASSWGLGQETQYF.

This clonotype has a handful of counts. This chain joins TRBV15 and TRBJ2-1, with TRBD2 identical over 12 bases. The V gene's germline CDR1 is LNHNV and CDR2 YYDKDF (reference sequence). V gave up 1 base and J gave up 9 bases; unmatched junction bases: 4. CDR3 size: 15 residues. The DNA for the CDR3 is TGTGCCACCAGCAGAGGACTAGCGGGAGAATCTGAGCAGTTCTTC. Translation gives CATSRGLAGESEQFF.

The chain is built from TRBV15 and TRBJ2-7, with 9 bases matching TRBD1. The V gene end was trimmed by 5 bases and the J gene end by 3 bases; junction bases not matched to a gene: 5. This CDR3 region has 14 residues. Germline V gene sequence: CDR1 LNHNV, CDR2 YYDKDF (reference sequence). Written as DNA, the CDR3 is TGTGCCACCAGCCATGGGACAGGGAACTACGAGCAGTACTTC. Amino acids: CATSHGTGNYEQYF. The variable domain in full, with the rest retrieved from reference TRBV15 and TRBJ2-7, is DAMVIQNPRYQVTQFGKPVTLSCSQTLNHNVMYWYQQKSSQAPKLLFHYYDKDFNNEADTPDNFQSRRPNTSFCFLDIRSPGLGDTAMYLCATSHGTGNYEQYFGPGTRLTVT.

The chain recombines TRBV7-2 with TRBJ2-3; the D gene is possibly TRBD1 (5 bases). V lost 1 base and J 4 bases, leaving 9 bases between the germline ends. Germline CDR1 and CDR2: SGHTA and FQGNSA. The CDR3 is 14 residues long. Here the CDR3 DNA reads TGTGCCAGCAGCTTAGTTGTGGGGCCAGATACGCAGTATTTT. This encodes CASSLVVGPDTQYF.

The chain couples TRBV5-6 to TRBJ2-7; D is undetermined. Germline CDR1 SGHDT, CDR2 YYEEEE. There are 14 residues in the CDR3. With 1 base removed from V and 2 bases from J, the gap between germline ends came to 10 bases. CDR3 in amino acids: CASSLIGSPYEQYF. For the CDR3, the DNA is TGTGCCAGCAGCTTGATAGGTTCTCCCTACGAGCAGTACTTC.

The chain combines TRBV7-8 with TRBJ2-1; the D gene is possibly TRBD1 (6 bases). CDR3 size: 11 residues. Per the germline V gene, CDR1 is SGHVS and CDR2 is FQNEAQ. V was pared by 5 bases and J by 11 bases, with 10 bases between. The CDR3 loop reads CASSTRDKQFF. DNA for the CDR3: TGTGCCAGCAGCACCCGGGACAAGCAGTTCTTC.